Shown below are 9 T cell receptor beta chains from a single sample sequenced in a study of T cells after yellow fever vaccination. TCRdb independently ran MiXCR on the 5' RACE reads; one entry per CDR3 protein. The table includes 25,000 to 35,000 distinct CDR3 sequences, just under 6.5% detected once. Sequences were derived from PBMCs, either bulk or a sorted T-cell subset (CD4+, CD8+, memory, or dextramer-sorted; not recorded which), sampled on the day of the yellow fever booster vaccination. All receptors come from a man between 25 and 39 years old who received the YFV17D yellow fever vaccine.

The chain links TRBV29-1 to TRBJ2-5, with D perhaps matching TRBD1 (6 bases). The CDR3 sequence is 13 residues long. Trimming pared 7 bases from V and 2 bases from J, leaving 14 bases between. Germline V lookup: CDR1 SQVTM, CDR2 ANQGSEA. The DNA of the CDR3 is TGCAGCGAATATATTAGGGGGCAAGAGACCCAGTACTTC. Translating gives CSEYIRGQETQYF. The whole variable domain, filled in from reference TRBV29-1 and TRBJ2-5, reads SAVISQKPSRDICQRGTSLTIQCQVDSQVTMMFWYRQQPGQSLTLIATANQGSEATYESGFVIDKFPISRPNLTFSTLTVSNMSPEDSSIYLCSEYIRGQETQYFGPGTRLLVL.

This clonotype has just a few counts. The rearrangement uses TRBV18 and TRBJ1-5, with TRBD1 as a possible D gene (5 bases). This CDR3 is 16 amino acids long. The V gene lost 0 bases and the J gene lost 0 bases, with 9 bases spanning the gap. Germline lookup yields CDR1 KGHSH and CDR2 LQKENI. CDR3 region: CASSPPGQNSNQPQHF. CDR3 nucleotides: TGTGCCAGCTCACCACCGGGGCAGAATAGCAATCAGCCCCAGCATTTT.

The gene calls are TRBV7-8 and TRBJ2-7; 8 bases are a match to TRBD1. The CDR3 extends over 15 amino acids. Germline lookup yields CDR1 SGHVS and CDR2 FQNEAQ. V gave up 5 bases and J gave up 2 bases; unmatched junction bases: 8. CDR3 sequence: CASSPDRVVTYEQYF. As DNA, the CDR3 is TGTGCCAGCAGCCCGGACAGGGTCGTAACCTACGAGCAGTACTTC.

This clonotype appeared many times. The V and J genes are TRBV27 and TRBJ1-1, with TRBD1 identical over 8 bases. V shed 1 base and J 10 bases; nucleotides not matched to a gene: 11. Germline CDR1 is MNHEY and CDR2 is SMNVEV (reference sequence). The CDR3 length is 15 residues. Here the CDR3 DNA reads TGTGCCAGCAGTTTATTGGGACAGGAGGTGCCTGTAGCTTTCTTT. It codes for CASSLLGQEVPVAFF.

In this sample, this clonotype turned up a few times. The rearrangement joins TRBV5-1 to TRBJ1-5; D is perhaps TRBD1 (5 bases). The CDR3 covers 14 residues. V lost 2 bases, J lost 5 bases, and 11 bases lay in between. From germline, CDR1 is SGHRS and CDR2 YFSETQ. The CDR3 is CASSLKLGDQPQHF. In nucleotides, the CDR3 is TGCGCCAGCAGCTTAAAGTTGGGGGATCAGCCCCAGCATTTT. Variable domain in full (rest from reference TRBV5-1 and TRBJ1-5): KAGVTQTPRYLIKTRGQQVTLSCSPISGHRSVSWYQQTPGQGLQFLFEYFSETQRNKGNFPGRFSGRQFSNSRSEMNVSTLELGDSALYLCASSLKLGDQPQHFGDGTRLSIL.

This clonotype was seen ten or more times. CDR3 coding DNA: TGTGCCAGCAGTGGGACAGGGGCCTACGAGCAGTACTTC. It translates to CASSGTGAYEQYF. The chain carries TRBV27 and TRBJ2-7, with 10 bases aligning to TRBD1. This CDR3 has 13 amino acids. Germline CDR1 and CDR2: MNHEY and SMNVEV (reference sequence). The V and J ends lost 5 bases and 2 bases, in that order; junction bases with no gene match: 0.

This clonotype has more than one count but fewer than ten. J is TRBJ2-5 and V is TRBV6-2 or TRBV6-3; 8 bases are a match to TRBD2. The CDR3 runs to 18 residues. CDR1 is MNHEY and CDR2 is SVGEGT in the germline V gene. The V gene end was trimmed by 6 bases and the J gene end by 5 bases; junction bases not matched to a gene: 20. The CDR3 DNA reads TGTGCCAGCAGGGGAGACCGACGGGGAAGGACTAGCTATGAGACCCAGTACTTC. Translation: CASRGDRRGRTSYETQYF.

In this sample, this clonotype turned up a few times. V gene TRBV3-1 combines with J gene TRBJ2-7; D might be TRBD1 or TRBD2, each matching 5 bases. V lost 6 bases to trimming and J lost 0 bases, with 15 bases between them. The CDR3 loop spans 15 amino acids. The germline CDR1 and CDR2 sequences are LGHDT and YNNKEL (reference sequence). CDR3 loop: CASSPGPLSSYEQYF. CDR3 DNA: TGTGCCAGCAGTCCGGGACCCTTGAGCTCCTACGAGCAGTACTTC.

This clonotype was found many times. The chain joins TRBV14 to TRBJ2-3, with unresolved D. The germline V and J ends were trimmed by 3 bases and 8 bases, with 15 bases remaining between them. Germline V gene data show CDR1 as SGHDN and CDR2 as FVKESK. The CDR3 sequence is 14 residues long. This chain's CDR3 is CASSQNTLPGTQYF. DNA for the CDR3: TGTGCCAGCAGCCAGAATACACTGCCCGGTACGCAGTATTTT.